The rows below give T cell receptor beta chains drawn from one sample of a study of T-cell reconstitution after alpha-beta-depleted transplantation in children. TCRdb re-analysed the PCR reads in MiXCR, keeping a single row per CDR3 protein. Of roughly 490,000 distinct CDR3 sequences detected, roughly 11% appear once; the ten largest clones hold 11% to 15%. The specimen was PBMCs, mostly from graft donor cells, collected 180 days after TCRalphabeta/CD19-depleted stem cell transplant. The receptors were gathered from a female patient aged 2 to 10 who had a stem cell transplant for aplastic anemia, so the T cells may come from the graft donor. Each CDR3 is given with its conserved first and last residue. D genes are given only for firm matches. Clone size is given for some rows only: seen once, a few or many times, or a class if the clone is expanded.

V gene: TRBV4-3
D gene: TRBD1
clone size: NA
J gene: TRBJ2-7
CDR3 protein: CASSLARTGYEQYF
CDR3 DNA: TGCGCCAGCAGCCTCGCCAGGACAGGCTACGAGCAGTACTTC

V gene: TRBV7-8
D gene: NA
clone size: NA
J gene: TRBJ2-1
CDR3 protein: CASSLTSLARYNEQFF
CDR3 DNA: TGTGCCAGCAGCTTAACGTCTCTAGCGAGATACAATGAGCAGTTCTTC

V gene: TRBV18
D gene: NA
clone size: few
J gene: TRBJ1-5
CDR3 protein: CASSPGGAGQPQHF
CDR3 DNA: TGTGCCAGCTCACCGGGGGGCGCGGGTCAGCCCCAGCATTTT

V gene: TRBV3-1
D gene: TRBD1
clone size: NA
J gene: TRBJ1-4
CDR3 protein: CASSQVITGGLEKLFF
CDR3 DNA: TGTGCCAGCAGCCAAGTTATCACAGGGGGCCTTGAAAAACTGTTTTTT

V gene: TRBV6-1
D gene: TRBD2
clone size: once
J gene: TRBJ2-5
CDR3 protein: CASSPSWGGKTQYF
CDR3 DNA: TGTGCCAGCAGCCCCTCGTGGGGGGGTAAGACCCAGTACTTC

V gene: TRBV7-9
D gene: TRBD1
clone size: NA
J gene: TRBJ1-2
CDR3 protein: CASSLSATGISYGYTF
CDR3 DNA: TGTGCCAGCAGCTTATCCGCGACAGGGATTAGCTATGGCTACACCTTC

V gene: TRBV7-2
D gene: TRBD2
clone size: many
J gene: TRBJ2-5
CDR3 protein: CASSLAGNQETQYF
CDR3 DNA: TGTGCCAGCAGCCTAGCGGGAAATCAAGAGACCCAGTACTTC

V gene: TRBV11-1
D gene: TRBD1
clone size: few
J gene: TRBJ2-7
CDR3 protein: CASSLTQGAGGRLYEQYF
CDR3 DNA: TGTGCCAGCAGCTTAACACAGGGGGCCGGAGGGAGACTCTACGAGCAGTACTTC

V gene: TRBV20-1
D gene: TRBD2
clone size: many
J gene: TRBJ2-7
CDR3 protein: CSARGLAGGPREQYF
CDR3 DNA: TGCAGTGCTAGAGGGCTAGCGGGAGGGCCGAGGGAGCAGTACTTC

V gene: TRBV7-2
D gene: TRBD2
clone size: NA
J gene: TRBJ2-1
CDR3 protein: CASSLARPSGTSSYNEQFF
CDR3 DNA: TGTGCCAGCAGCTTAGCGAGGCCTAGCGGGACCAGCTCCTACAATGAGCAGTTCTTC

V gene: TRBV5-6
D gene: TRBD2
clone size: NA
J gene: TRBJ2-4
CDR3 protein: CASSPPFGGGNIQYF
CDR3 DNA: TGTGCCAGCAGCCCACCCTTCGGGGGGGGAAACATTCAGTACTTC

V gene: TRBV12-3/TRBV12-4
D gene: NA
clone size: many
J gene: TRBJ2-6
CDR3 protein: CASSLKFTPGANVLTF
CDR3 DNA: TGTGCCAGCAGTTTAAAGTTTACCCCTGGGGCCAACGTCCTGACTTTC

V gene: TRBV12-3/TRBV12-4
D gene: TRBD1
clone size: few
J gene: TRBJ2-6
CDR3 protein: CASSFRTGGAGANVLTF
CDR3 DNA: TGTGCCAGCAGCTTTAGGACAGGGGGCGCTGGGGCCAACGTCCTGACTTTC

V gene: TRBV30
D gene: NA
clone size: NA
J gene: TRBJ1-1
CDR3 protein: CAWGTYTEAFF
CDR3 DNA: TGTGCCTGGGGGACTTACACTGAAGCTTTCTTT

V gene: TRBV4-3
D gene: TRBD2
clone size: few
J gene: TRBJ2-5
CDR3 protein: CASSQGALAGRETQYF
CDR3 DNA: TGCGCCAGCAGCCAGGGAGCGCTAGCGGGAAGGGAGACCCAGTACTTC

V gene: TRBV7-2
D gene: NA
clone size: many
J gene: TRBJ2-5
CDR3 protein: CASSLAGGGWETQYF
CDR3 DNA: TGTGCCAGCAGCTTAGCAGGGGGAGGATGGGAGACCCAGTACTTC

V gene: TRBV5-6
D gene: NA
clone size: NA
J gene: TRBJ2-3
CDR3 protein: CASSWPDSRGADTQYF
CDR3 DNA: TGTGCCAGCAGCTGGCCGGACAGCCGCGGGGCAGATACGCAGTATTTT

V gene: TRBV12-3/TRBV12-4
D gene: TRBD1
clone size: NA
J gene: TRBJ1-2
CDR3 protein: CTSSSGQGSRRRGYTF
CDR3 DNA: TGTACCAGCAGTTCGGGACAGGGAAGTCGGCGTCGGGGCTACACCTTC

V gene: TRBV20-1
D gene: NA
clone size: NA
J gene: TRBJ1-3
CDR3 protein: CSAIWGAVSSGNTIYF
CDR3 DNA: TGCAGTGCCATATGGGGAGCGGTGAGCTCTGGAAACACCATATATTTT

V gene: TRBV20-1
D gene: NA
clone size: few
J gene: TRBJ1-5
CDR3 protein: CSARDRLGHSTVQPQHF
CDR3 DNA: TGCAGTGCTAGAGACCGCTTGGGCCACAGTACGGTCCAGCCCCAGCATTTT

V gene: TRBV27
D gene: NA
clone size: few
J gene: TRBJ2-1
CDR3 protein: CASSKRTHRTGYEQFF
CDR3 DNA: TGTGCCAGCAGTAAAAGGACTCACAGGACGGGGTATGAGCAGTTCTTC

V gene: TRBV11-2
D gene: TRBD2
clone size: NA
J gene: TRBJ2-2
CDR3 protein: CASRMHTVLAGAGELFF
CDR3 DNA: TGTGCCAGCAGGATGCACACGGTGCTAGCGGGAGCCGGGGAGCTGTTTTTT